This T cell receptor beta chain was sequenced during a study of beta chain features in type 1 diabetes. About the research overall: Examination of sorted cells across all samples involved 90 million to 120 million cells. Study-wide points: In every one of the four CD4+ subsets, TCRB CDR3s were moderately but significantly shorter in Type 1 diabetes patients. Researchers cautioned that cDNA sequencing could over-represent cells with high TCR expression.

The isolated RNA, all of it, was reverse transcribed, so expressed TCRB transcripts were what got sequenced. Assay used: immunoSEQ multiplex PCR; TCRdb lists only in-frame clones, some missing. There are 640,000 or so clones in the sample; 13% occur only once, and roughly 0.022% lies in the top ten. Regarding this clone: Its antigen is currently unknown.

With 6 bases removed from V and 5 bases from J, the gap between germline ends came to 10 bases. The CDR3 runs 12 residues. The germline V gene has CDR1 LNHDA and CDR2 SQIVND (reference sequence). Cell sorting via CD45RO/CCR7/CD25/CD127/CD95/CD27 was performed to obtain CD4+ naive, central memory, regulatory and stem cell-like memory cells. The sequenced material came from naive CD4+ T cells from blood. This clonotype was obtained from a man aged 18-30 years with type 1 diabetes. The chain couples TRBV19 to TRBJ2-5; possible D gene TRBD2, 6 bases. DNA of the CDR3: TGTGCCAGTAGGGGAGGATGGGAGACCCAGTACTTC. This gives the protein CASRGGWETQYF.